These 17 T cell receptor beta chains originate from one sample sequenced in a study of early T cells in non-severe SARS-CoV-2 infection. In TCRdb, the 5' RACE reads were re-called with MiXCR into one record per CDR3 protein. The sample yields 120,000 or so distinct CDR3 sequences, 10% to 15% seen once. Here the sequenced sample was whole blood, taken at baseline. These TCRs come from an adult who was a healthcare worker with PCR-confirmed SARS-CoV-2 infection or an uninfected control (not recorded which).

CDR3 protein: CASSQGRTLQYF. CDR3 coding DNA: TGTGCCAGCAGCCAAGGTCGGACACTCCAGTACTTC. V gene TRBV3-1 combines with J gene TRBJ2-7, with D perhaps TRBD1 (5 bases). This CDR3 has 12 residues. Per germline, CDR1 LGHDT and CDR2 YNNKEL (reference sequence). The germline V and J ends were trimmed by 1 base and 10 bases, with 11 bases remaining between them.

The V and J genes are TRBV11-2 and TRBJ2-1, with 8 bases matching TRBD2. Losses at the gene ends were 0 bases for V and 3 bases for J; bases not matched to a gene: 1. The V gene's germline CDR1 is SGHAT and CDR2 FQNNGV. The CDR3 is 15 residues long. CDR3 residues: CASSLEAGVYNEQFF. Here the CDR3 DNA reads TGTGCCAGCAGCTTAGAAGCGGGAGTCTACAATGAGCAGTTCTTC.

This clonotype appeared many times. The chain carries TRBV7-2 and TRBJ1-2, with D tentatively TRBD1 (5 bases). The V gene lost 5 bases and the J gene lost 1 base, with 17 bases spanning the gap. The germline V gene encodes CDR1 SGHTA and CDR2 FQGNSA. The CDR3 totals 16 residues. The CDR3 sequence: CASSAIVGAINYGYTF. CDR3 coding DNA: TGTGCCAGCAGCGCCATAGTAGGGGCGATTAACTATGGCTACACCTTC.

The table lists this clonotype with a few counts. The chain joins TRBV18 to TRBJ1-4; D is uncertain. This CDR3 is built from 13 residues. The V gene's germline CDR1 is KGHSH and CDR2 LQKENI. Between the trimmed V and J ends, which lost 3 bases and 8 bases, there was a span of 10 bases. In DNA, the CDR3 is TGTGCCAGCTCACCGAGCTTGTCCGAAAAACTGTTTTTT. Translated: CASSPSLSEKLFF.

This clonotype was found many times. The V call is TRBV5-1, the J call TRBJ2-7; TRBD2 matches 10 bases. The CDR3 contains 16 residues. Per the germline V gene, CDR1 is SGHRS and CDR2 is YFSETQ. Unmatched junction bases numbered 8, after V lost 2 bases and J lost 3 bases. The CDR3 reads CASSLGSGRVNYEQYF. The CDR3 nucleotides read TGCGCCAGCAGCTTAGGCAGCGGGAGGGTCAACTACGAGCAGTACTTC.

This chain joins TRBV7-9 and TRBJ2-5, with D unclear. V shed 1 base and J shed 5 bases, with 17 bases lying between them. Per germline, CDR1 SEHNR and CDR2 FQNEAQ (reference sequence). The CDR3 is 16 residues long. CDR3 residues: CASSLGHPTPAETQYF. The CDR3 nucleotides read TGTGCCAGCAGCTTAGGTCATCCCACTCCGGCGGAGACCCAGTACTTC.

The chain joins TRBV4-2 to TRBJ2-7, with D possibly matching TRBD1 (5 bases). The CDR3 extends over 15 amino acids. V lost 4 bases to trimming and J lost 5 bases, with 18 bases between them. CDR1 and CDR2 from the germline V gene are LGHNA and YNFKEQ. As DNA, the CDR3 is TGTGCCAGCAGCCTCATGCGGCAGGGTAAGGACGAGCAGTACTTC. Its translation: CASSLMRQGKDEQYF.

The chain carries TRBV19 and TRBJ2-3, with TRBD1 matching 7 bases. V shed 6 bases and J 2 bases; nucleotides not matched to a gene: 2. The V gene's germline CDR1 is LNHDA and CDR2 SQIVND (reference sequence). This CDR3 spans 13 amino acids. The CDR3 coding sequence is TGTGCCAGTAGGGGGACAGCCACAGATACGCAGTATTTT. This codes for CASRGTATDTQYF.

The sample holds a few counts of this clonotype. DNA of the CDR3: TGCAGCGTCCGACAGGGGTTCCGGGGCTACACCTTC. Protein: CSVRQGFRGYTF. The J gene is TRBJ1-2, the V gene TRBV29-1; 8 nucleotides agree with TRBD1. The CDR3 contains 12 residues. Germline V gene sequence: CDR1 SQVTM, CDR2 ANQGSEA. V was clipped by 6 bases and J by 8 bases; unmatched bases: 8.

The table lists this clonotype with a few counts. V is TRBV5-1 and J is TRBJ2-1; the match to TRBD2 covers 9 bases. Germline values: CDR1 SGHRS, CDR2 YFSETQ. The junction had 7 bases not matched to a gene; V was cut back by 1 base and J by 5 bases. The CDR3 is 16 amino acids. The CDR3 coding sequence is TGCGCCAGCAGCTTGATCCTAGCGGGAACCAACAATGAGCAGTTCTTC. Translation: CASSLILAGTNNEQFF.

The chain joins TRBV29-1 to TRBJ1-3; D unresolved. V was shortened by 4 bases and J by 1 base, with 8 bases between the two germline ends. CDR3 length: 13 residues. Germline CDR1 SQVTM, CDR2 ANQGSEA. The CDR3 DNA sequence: TGCAGCGTTGTACGGGGATCTGGAAACACCATATATTTT. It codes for CSVVRGSGNTIYF. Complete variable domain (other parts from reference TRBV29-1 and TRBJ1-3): SAVISQKPSRDICQRGTSLTIQCQVDSQVTMMFWYRQQPGQSLTLIATANQGSEATYESGFVIDKFPISRPNLTFSTLTVSNMSPEDSSIYLCSVVRGSGNTIYFGEGSWLTVV.

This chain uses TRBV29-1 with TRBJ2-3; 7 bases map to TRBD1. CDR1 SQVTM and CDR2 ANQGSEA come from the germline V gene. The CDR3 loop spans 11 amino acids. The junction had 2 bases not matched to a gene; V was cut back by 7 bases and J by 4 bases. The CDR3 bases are TGCAGCGGCGACAGGGCAGATACGCAGTATTTT. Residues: CSGDRADTQYF.

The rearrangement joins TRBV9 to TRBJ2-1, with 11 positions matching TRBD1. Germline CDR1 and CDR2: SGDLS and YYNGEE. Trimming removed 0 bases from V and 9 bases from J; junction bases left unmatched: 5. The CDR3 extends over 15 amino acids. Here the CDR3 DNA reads TGTGCCAGCAGCGTAGCCGGACAGGGGGCGGTTGAGCAGTTCTTC. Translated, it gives CASSVAGQGAVEQFF.

This chain's CDR3 is CASSVDRANTGELFF. The CDR3 coding sequence is TGTGCCAGCAGTGTTGACAGGGCCAACACCGGGGAGCTGTTTTTT. This sequence joins TRBV6-1 and TRBJ2-2; 7 bases map to TRBD1. Unmatched junction bases numbered 4, after V lost 4 bases and J lost 2 bases. Germline values: CDR1 MNHNS, CDR2 SASEGT. The CDR3 runs to 15 residues.

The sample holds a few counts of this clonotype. The CDR3 DNA sequence: TGTGCCAGCAGTGAATTAGCGGGAGGCCCCCCAGAGACCCAGTACTTC. The encoded protein is CASSELAGGPPETQYF. The chain employs TRBV2 and TRBJ2-5; 10 nucleotides agree with TRBD2. Trimming removed 2 bases from V and 4 bases from J; junction bases left unmatched: 7. Germline V lookup: CDR1 SNHLY, CDR2 FYNNEI. The CDR3 covers 16 residues.

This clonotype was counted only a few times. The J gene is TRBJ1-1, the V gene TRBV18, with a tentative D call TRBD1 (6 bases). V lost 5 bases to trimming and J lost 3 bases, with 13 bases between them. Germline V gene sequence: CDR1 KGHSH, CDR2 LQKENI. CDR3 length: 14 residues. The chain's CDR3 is CASSSKQGYTEAFF. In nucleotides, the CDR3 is TGTGCCAGCTCATCAAAACAGGGATACACTGAAGCTTTCTTT. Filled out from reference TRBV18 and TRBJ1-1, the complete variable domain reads NAGVMQNPRHLVRRRGQEARLRCSPMKGHSHVYWYRQLPEEGLKFMVYLQKENIIDESGMPKERFSAEFPKEGPSILRIQQVVRGDSAAYFCASSSKQGYTEAFFGQGTRLTVV.

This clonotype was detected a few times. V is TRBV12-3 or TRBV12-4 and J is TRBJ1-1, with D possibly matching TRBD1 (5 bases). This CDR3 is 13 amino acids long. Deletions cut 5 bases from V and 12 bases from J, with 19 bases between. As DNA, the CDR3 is TGTGCCAGCAGTAAGAGGGACGGCTTCCGGTCTTTCTTT. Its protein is CASSKRDGFRSFF.